The TCR beta chain under discussion was sequenced for a study of CXCR3-negative and CXCR3-positive naive CD8 T cells. Overall study results and limits: TRB CDR3 hydrophobicity was greater in CXCR3-positive naive cells than in CXCR3-negative naive cells.

On this clonotype itself: The antigen remains unidentified.

With UMI labels, 5' RACE was used to prepare the TRB cDNA libraries. TCRdb derives one entry per CDR3 protein from the 5' RACE reads, leaving out DNA. The sample data list about 92,000 distinct CDR3 sequences. Sorting yielded triplicates of fewer than 350,000 cells for each CD8+ T cell subset. Germline CDR1 reads MNHEY; CDR2 reads SMNVEV (reference sequence). CDR3 length: 14 residues. The receptor comes from a human donor in good health. Some clones in this sample may be carry-over from other donors' samples. The chain joins TRBV27 to TRBJ2-7; TCRdb's D call of TRBD1 is untestable without DNA. Sequencing input: naive CXCR3+ CD8+ T cells from blood. The subset here: CD45RO-CCR7+CD27+CD95- naive CD8+ T cells expressing CXCR3 (TNR3+). The CDR3 protein is CASSLGGPAYEQYF.